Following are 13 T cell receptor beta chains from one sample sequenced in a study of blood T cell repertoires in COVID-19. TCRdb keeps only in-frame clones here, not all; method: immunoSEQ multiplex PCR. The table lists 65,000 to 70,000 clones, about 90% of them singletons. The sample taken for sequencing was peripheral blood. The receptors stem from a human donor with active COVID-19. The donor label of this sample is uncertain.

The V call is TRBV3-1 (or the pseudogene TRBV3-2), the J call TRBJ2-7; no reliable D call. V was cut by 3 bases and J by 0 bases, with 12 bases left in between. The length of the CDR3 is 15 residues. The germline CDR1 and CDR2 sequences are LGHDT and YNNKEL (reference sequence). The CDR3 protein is CASSQGPDFSYEQYF. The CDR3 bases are TGTGCCAGCAGCCAGGGCCCGGATTTCTCCTACGAGCAGTACTTC.

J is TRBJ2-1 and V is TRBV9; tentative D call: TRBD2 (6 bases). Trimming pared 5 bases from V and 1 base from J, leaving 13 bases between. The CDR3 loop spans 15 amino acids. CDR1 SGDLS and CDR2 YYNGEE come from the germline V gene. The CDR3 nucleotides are TGTGCCAGCAGGGGGACCGGGACTTCCTACAATGAGCAGTTCTTC. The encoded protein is CASRGTGTSYNEQFF.

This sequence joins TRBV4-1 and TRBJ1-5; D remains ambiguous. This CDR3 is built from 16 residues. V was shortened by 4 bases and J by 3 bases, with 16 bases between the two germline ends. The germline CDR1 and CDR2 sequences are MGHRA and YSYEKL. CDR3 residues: CASSLEASGNNQPQHF. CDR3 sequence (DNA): TGCGCCAGCAGCCTCGAAGCGTCGGGGAACAATCAGCCCCAGCATTTT.

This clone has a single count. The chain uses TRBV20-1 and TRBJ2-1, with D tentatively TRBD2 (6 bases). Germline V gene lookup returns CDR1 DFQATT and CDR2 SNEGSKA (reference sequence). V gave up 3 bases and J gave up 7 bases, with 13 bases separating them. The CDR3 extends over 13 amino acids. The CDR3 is CSASPGGGNEQFF. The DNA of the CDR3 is TGCAGTGCTAGTCCCGGGGGTGGGAATGAGCAGTTCTTC.

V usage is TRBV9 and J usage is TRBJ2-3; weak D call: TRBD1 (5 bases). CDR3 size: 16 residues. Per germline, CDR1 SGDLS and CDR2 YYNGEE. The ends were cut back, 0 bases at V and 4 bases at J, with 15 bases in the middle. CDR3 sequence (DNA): TGTGCCAGCAGCGTAGAAGGCAGCAAGGGGTCAGATACGCAGTATTTT. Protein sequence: CASSVEGSKGSDTQYF.

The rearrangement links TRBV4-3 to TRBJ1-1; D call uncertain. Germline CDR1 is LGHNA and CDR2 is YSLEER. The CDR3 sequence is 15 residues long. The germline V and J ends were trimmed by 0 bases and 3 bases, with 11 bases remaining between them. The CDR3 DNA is TGCGCCAGCAGCCAAGATCGAGCGGGTTACACTGAAGCTTTCTTT. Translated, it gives CASSQDRAGYTEAFF.

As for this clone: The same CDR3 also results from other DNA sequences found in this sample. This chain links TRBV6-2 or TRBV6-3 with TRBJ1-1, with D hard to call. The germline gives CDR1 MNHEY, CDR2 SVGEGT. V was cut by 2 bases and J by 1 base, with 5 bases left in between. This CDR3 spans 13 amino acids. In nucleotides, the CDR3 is TGTGCCAGCAGTTACCCCGGGAACACTGAAGCTTTCTTT. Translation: CASSYPGNTEAFF.

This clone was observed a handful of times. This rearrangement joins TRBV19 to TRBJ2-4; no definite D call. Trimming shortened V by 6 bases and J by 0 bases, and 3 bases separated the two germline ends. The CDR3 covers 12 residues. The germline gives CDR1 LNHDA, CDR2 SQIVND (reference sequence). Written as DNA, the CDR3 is TGTGCCAGTAGCCTAGCCAAAAACATTCAGTACTTC. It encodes CASSLAKNIQYF.

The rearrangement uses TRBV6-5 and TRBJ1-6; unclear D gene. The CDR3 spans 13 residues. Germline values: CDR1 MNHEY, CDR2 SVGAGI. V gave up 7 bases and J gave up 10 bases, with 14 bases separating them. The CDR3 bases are TGTGCCAGCACGCCCGTAAAGGAGTCACCCCTCCACTTT. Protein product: CASTPVKESPLHF.

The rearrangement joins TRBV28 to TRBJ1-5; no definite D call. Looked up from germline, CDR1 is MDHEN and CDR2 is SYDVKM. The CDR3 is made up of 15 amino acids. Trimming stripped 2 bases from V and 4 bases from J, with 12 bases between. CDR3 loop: CASSLRRALNQPQHF. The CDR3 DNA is TGTGCCAGCAGTTTACGGAGGGCCCTAAATCAGCCCCAGCATTTT.

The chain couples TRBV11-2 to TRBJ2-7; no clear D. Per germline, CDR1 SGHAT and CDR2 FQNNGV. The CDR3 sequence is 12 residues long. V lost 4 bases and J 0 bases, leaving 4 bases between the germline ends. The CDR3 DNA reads TGTGCCAGCAGCTCGAGCTCCTACGAGCAGTACTTC. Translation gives CASSSSSYEQYF.

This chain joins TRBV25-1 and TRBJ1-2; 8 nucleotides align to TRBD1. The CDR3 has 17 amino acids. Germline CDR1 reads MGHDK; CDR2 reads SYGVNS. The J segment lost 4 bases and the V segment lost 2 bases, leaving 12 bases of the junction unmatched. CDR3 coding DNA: TGTGCCAGCAGTGAACAGGGGGCAGGGGGCGGGAGCTATGGCTACACCTTC. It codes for CASSEQGAGGGSYGYTF.

The CDR3 region has the DNA TGTGCCAGCAGTTGGGGACAGGGTGGTGTCGGCACTGAAGCTTTCTTT. Residues: CASSWGQGGVGTEAFF. This chain uses TRBV6-2 or TRBV6-3 with TRBJ1-1; 9 bases line up with TRBD1. Losses at the gene ends were 4 bases for V and 4 bases for J; bases not matched to a gene: 10. Germline CDR1 and CDR2: MNHEY and SVGEGT. CDR3 length: 16 residues.